This T cell receptor beta chain was documented in a study of blood T cell repertoires in COVID-19. This clone was counted once. The ends were cut back, 1 base at V and 0 bases at J, with 9 bases in the middle. CDR1 is MNHEY and CDR2 is SVGAGI in the germline V gene. The CDR3 is 15 residues long. The data were produced by immunoSEQ multiplex PCR, yet TCRdb's version contains in-frame clones alone and is incomplete. The data show 55,000 to 80,000 clones, around nine tenths seen once. What was sequenced was peripheral blood. The chain couples TRBV6-5 to TRBJ1-2; D remains ambiguous. The clonotype was recovered from a man between 65 and 80 years old with acute or convalescent COVID-19. CDR3 sequence (DNA): TGTGCCAGCAGTTACTTTTCGAGGGCTAACTATGGCTACACCTTC. Translated: CASSYFSRANYGYTF.